Listed below are T cell receptor beta chains from one sample, sequenced in a study of T cell repertoires in cytomegalovirus infection. One entry per CDR3 protein, called by TCRdb with MiXCR from the reads. Here the sample spans some 400,000 distinct CDR3 sequences, under 40% being singletons. Input material: PBMCs. Receptor source: a human donor in good health (CMV status not recorded). Some clones in this sample may be carry-over from other donors' samples. The CDR3 runs from the conserved cysteine through the conserved F or W. A D gene is named only where the DNA matches it firmly.

>TRBJ2-5|TRBV7-6|TRBD2
TGTGCCAGCATCCGACTAGCGGGGGGGGGAGAGGCCCAGTACTTC
CASIRLAGGGEAQYF
>TRBJ1-2|TRBV2|.
TGTGCCAGCAGGGACCATAACTATGGCTACACCTTC
CASRDHNYGYTF
>TRBJ2-2|TRBV7-8|TRBD1
TGTGCCAGCAGCTGCGCTGGACAGGGAGGCAACGGGGAGCTGTTTTTT
CASSCAGQGGNGELFF
>TRBJ2-1|TRBV5-6|.
TGTGCCAGCAGCACCACGGGGAGGGGGCTCAATGAGCAGTTCTTC
CASSTTGRGLNEQFF
>TRBJ1-5|TRBV19|.
TGTGCCAGTAGGGTGAATAATCAGCCCCAGCATTTT
CASRVNNQPQHF
>TRBJ2-5|TRBV12-3/TRBV12-4|TRBD2
TGTGCCAGCAGGCCCCAAATAGCGGGGGTGGAGACCCAGTACTTC
CASRPQIAGVETQYF
>TRBJ2-3|TRBV19|TRBD2
TGTGCCAGCAGCGGACTAGCGGGGGCAGATACGCAGTATTTT
CASSGLAGADTQYF
>TRBJ2-7|TRBV4-1|TRBD2
TGCGCCAGCAGCCCATTCTCACTAGCGGGGGGGAGCTACGAGCAGTACTTC
CASSPFSLAGGSYEQYF
>TRBJ2-7|TRBV7-6|.
TGTGCCAGCAGCTTAGCGCTTGTCTACGAGCAGTACTTC
CASSLALVYEQYF
>TRBJ2-2|TRBV28|.
TGTGCCAGCAAAATGGGACCGAACACCGGGGAGCTGTTTTTT
CASKMGPNTGELFF